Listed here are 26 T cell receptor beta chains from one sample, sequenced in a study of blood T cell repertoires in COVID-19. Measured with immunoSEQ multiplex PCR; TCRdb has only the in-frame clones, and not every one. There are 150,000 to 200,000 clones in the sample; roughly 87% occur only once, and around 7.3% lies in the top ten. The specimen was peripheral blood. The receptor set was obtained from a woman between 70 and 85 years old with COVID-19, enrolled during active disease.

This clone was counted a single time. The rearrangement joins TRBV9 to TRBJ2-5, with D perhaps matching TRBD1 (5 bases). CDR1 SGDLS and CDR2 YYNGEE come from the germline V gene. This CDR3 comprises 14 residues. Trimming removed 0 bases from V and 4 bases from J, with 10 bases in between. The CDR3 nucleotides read TGTGCCAGCAGCGTAGGACAGAATGGAGAGACCCAGTACTTC. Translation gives CASSVGQNGETQYF.

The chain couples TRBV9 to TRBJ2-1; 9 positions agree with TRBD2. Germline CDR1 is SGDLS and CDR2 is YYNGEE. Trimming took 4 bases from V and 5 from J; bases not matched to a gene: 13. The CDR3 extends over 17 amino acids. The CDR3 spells CASSPATSGRINNEQFF. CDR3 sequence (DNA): TGTGCCAGCAGCCCTGCCACGAGCGGGAGGATTAACAATGAGCAGTTCTTC.

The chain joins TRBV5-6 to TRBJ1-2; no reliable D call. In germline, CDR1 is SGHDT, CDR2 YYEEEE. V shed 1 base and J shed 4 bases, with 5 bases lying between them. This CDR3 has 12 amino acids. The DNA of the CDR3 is TGTGCCAGCAGCTTGACTCCCTATGGCTACACCTTC. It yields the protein CASSLTPYGYTF.

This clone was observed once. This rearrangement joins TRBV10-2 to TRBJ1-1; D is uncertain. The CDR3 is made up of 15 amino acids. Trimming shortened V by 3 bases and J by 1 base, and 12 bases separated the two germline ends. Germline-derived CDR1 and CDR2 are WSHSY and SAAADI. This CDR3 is CASSDRGRKNTEAFF. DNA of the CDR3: TGCGCCAGCAGTGACCGAGGGAGGAAGAACACTGAAGCTTTCTTT.

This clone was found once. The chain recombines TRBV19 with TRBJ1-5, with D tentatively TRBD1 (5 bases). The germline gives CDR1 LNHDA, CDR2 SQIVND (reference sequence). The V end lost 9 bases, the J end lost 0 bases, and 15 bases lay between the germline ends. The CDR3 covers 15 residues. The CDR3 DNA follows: TGTGCCAGCACCAAGTATGACAGTAGCAATCAGCCCCAGCATTTT. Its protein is CASTKYDSSNQPQHF.

In nucleotides, the CDR3 is TGTGCCAGCAGTCTAAGGGGACTAGCGGGAACAGATACGCAGTATTTT. It yields the protein CASSLRGLAGTDTQYF. This rearrangement joins TRBV27 to TRBJ2-3; 13 bases match TRBD2. J lost 3 bases, V lost 5 bases, and 5 bases had no gene match. CDR1 is MNHEY and CDR2 is SMNVEV in the germline V gene (reference sequence). CDR3 size: 16 residues.

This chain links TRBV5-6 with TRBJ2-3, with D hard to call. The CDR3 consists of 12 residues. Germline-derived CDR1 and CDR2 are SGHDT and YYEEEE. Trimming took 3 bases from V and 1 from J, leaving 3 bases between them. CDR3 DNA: TGTGCCAGCAGCTGGCGCACAGATACGCAGTATTTT. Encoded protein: CASSWRTDTQYF.

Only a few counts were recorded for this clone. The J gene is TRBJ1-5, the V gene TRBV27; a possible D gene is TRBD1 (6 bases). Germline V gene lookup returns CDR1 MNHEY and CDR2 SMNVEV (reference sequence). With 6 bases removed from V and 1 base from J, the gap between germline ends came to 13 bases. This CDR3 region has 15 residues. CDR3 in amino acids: CASRRGQLSNQPQHF. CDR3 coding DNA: TGTGCCAGCAGGCGTGGACAGTTAAGCAATCAGCCCCAGCATTTT.

The CDR3: CASSSVNTEAFF. CDR3 nucleotide sequence: TGTGCCAGCAGTTCGGTGAACACTGAAGCTTTCTTT. The V and J genes are TRBV27 and TRBJ1-1; no reliable D call. This CDR3 contains 12 residues. Germline assignment: CDR1 MNHEY and CDR2 SMNVEV (reference sequence). Trimming took 4 bases from V and 0 from J, leaving 3 bases between them.

The CDR3 spells CASIQTGSGNTIYF. For the CDR3, the DNA is TGTGCCAGCATTCAGACAGGCTCTGGAAACACCATATATTTT. V and J are TRBV6-5 and TRBJ1-3, with D possibly being TRBD1 (6 bases). The CDR3 consists of 14 residues. Germline CDR1 MNHEY, CDR2 SVGAGI. V was shortened by 7 bases and J by 0 bases, with 10 bases between the two germline ends.

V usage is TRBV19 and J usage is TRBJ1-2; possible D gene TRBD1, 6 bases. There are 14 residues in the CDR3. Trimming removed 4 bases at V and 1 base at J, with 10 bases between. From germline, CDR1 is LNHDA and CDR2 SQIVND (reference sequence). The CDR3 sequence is CASSTRTDNYGYTF. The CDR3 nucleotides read TGTGCCAGTAGTACCCGGACAGATAACTATGGCTACACCTTC. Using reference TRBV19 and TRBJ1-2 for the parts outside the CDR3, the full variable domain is DGGITQSPKYLFRKEGQNVTLSCEQNLNHDAMYWYRQDPGQGLRLIYYSQIVNDFQKGDIAEGYSVSREKKESFPLTVTSAQKNPTAFYLCASSTRTDNYGYTFGSGTRLTVV.

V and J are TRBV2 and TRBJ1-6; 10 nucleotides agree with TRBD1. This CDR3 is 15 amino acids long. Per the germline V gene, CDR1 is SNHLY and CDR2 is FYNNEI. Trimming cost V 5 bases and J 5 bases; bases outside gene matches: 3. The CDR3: CASSRQGADNSPLHF. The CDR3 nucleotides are TGTGCCAGCAGTCGACAGGGGGCCGATAATTCACCCCTCCACTTT.

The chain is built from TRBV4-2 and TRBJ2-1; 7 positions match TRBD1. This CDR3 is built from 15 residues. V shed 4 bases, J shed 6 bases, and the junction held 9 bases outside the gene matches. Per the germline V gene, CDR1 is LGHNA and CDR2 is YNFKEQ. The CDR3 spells CASSRNTGDLNEQFF. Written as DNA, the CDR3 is TGTGCCAGCAGCCGCAATACAGGGGACCTCAATGAGCAGTTCTTC.

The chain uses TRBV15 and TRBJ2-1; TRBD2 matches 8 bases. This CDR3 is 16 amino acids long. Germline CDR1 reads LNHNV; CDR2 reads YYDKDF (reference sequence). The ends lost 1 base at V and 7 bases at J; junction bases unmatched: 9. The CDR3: CATSRGTSSYGNEQFF. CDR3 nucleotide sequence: TGTGCCACCAGCAGAGGGACTAGCTCTTATGGGAATGAGCAGTTCTTC.

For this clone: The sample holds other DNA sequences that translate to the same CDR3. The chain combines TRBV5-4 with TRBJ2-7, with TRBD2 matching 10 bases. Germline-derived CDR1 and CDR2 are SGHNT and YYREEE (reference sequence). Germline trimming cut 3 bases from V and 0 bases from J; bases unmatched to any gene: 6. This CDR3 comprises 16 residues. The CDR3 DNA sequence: TGTGCCAGCAGCTCGCCCGGACTAGCGGCCTCCTACGAGCAGTACTTC. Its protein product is CASSSPGLAASYEQYF.

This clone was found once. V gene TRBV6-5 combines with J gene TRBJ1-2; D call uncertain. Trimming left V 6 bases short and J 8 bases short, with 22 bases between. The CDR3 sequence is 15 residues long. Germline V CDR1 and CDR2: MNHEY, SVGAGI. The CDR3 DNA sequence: TGTGCCAGCAGACCCGTCTGGACCTTCCCGGGGGGCTACACCTTC. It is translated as CASRPVWTFPGGYTF.

The CDR3 protein is CASSLGPGTGNGYTF. The CDR3, as DNA: TGTGCCAGCAGCTTGGGGCCCGGGACAGGGAATGGCTACACCTTC. The chain is built from TRBV7-9 and TRBJ1-2, with 9 bases identical to TRBD1. The germline V gene encodes CDR1 SEHNR and CDR2 FQNEAQ (reference sequence). V shed 3 bases, J shed 6 bases, and the junction held 8 bases outside the gene matches. This CDR3 comprises 15 residues.

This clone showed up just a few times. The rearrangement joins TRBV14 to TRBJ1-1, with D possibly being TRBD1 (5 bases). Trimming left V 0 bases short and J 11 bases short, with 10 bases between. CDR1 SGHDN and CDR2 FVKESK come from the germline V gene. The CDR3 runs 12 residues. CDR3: CASSQDQGGAFF. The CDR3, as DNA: TGTGCCAGCAGCCAAGATCAGGGAGGGGCTTTCTTT.

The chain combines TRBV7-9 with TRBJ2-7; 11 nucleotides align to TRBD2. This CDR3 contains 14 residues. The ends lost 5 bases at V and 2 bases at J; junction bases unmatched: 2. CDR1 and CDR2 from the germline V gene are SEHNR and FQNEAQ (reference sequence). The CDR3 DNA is TGTGCCAGCAGCCTTAGCGGGAGGGCCTACGAGCAGTACTTC. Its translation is CASSLSGRAYEQYF.

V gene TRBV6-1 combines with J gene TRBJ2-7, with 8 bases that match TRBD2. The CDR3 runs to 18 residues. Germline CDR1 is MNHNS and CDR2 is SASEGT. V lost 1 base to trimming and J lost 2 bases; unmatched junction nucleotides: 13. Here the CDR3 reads CASSEVSGRSGGTYEQYF. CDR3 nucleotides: TGTGCCAGCAGTGAAGTTTCTGGGAGGAGCGGGGGTACCTACGAGCAGTACTTC.

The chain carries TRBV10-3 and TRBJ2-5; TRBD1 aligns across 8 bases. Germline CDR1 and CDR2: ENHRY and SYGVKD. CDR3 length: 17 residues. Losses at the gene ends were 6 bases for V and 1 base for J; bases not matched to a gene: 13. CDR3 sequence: CAISVRAGGVPQETQYF. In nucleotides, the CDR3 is TGTGCCATCAGCGTGAGGGCAGGGGGCGTACCCCAAGAGACCCAGTACTTC.

The CDR3 DNA sequence: TGTGCCAGCAGCCCCGGACAGGGGGCGGGTGAGACCCAGTACTTC. Amino acids: CASSPGQGAGETQYF. The chain joins TRBV7-7 to TRBJ2-5; 11 bases are a match to TRBD1. The CDR3 has 15 amino acids. Germline values: CDR1 SSHAT, CDR2 FNYEAQ (reference sequence). Trimming took 5 bases from V and 5 from J; bases not matched to a gene: 7.

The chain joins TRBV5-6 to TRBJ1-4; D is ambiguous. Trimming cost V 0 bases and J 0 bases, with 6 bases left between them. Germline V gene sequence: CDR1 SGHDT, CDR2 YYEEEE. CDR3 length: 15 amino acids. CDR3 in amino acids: CASSLGRSTNEKLFF. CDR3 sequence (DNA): TGTGCCAGCAGCTTGGGGCGGTCAACTAATGAAAAACTGTTTTTT.

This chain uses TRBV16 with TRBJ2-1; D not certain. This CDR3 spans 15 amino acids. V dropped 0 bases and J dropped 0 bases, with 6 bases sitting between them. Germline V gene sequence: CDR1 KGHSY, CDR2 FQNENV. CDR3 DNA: TGTGCCAGCAGCCAATCCCCGAGCTCCTACAATGAGCAGTTCTTC. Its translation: CASSQSPSSYNEQFF.

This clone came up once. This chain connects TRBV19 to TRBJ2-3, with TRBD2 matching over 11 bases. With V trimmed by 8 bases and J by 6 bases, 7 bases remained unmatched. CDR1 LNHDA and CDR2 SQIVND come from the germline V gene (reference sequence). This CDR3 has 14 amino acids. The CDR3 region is CASSTSGRGDTQYF. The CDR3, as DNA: TGTGCCAGTTCTACTAGCGGGAGAGGGGATACGCAGTATTTT.

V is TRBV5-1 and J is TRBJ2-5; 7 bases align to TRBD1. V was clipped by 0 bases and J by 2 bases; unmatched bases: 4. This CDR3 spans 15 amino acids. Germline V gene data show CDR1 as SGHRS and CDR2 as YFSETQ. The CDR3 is CASSLATGQQETQYF. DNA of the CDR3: TGCGCCAGCAGCTTGGCGACGGGACAGCAAGAGACCCAGTACTTC.